These T cell receptor beta chains were read from a single sample in a study of CD8 T cells in ankylosing spondylitis. TCRdb ran MiXCR on the 5' RACE reads and lists one entry per CDR3 protein. This sample has 310,000 or so distinct CDR3 sequences, with around 19% found just once. Sequencing used blood, either unsorted or a sorted T cell fraction (not recorded which). The receptors stem from a male donor with ankylosing spondylitis or in good health (not recorded which). Both conserved end residues are part of each CDR3. D genes are given only for firm matches. Only some rows state a clone size, as once, few, many or a class for expanded clones.

15	NA	TRBJ2-1	NA	TRBV20-1	TGCAGTGCTAAAGGACAGCGGGGAATCTACAATGAGCAGTTCTTC	CSAKGQRGIYNEQFF
14	TRBD2	TRBJ2-5	NA	TRBV29-1	TGCAGCGTGGAGCGGGGGGAGTACCAAGAGACCCAGTACTTC	CSVERGEYQETQYF
12	NA	TRBJ2-5	NA	TRBV6-6	TGTGCCAGCAGTTACCCAGAAGAGACCCAGTACTTC	CASSYPEETQYF
16	TRBD2	TRBJ2-5	few	TRBV12-3/TRBV12-4	TGTGCCAGCATCCCGGGGGGGGCGCTGAACCAAGAGACCCAGTACTTC	CASIPGGALNQETQYF
15	NA	TRBJ1-2	few	TRBV5-1	TGCGCCAGCAGCCCCCGACCTGGGGTTGTCTATGGCTACACCTTC	CASSPRPGVVYGYTF
12	NA	TRBJ2-3	few	TRBV15	TGTGCCACCACACGAGGCACAGATACGCAGTATTTT	CATTRGTDTQYF
12	NA	TRBJ2-3	many	TRBV20-1	TGCAGTGCTCCCCGCAGCTCGGATACGCAGTATTTT	CSAPRSSDTQYF
14	NA	TRBJ2-4	few	TRBV5-1	TGCGCCAGCAGCTTGGGACTTCCGGGCAACATTCAGTACTTC	CASSLGLPGNIQYF
14	TRBD1	TRBJ1-1	NA	TRBV5-1	TGCGCCAGCAGCAGGGGACAGGCGAACACTGAAGCTTTCTTT	CASSRGQANTEAFF
13	TRBD1	TRBJ1-1	many	TRBV20-1	TGCAGTGCCCTGGGACAGGTGAACACTGAAGCTTTCTTT	CSALGQVNTEAFF
12	TRBD1	TRBJ2-5	few	TRBV10-3	TGTGCCACCATGGGGACAGAAGAGACCCAGTACTTC	CATMGTEETQYF
14	TRBD1	TRBJ2-1	few	TRBV4-2	TGTGCCAGCAGTCAGGACAGGGGGCGGAATGAGCAGTTCTTC	CASSQDRGRNEQFF
14	NA	TRBJ1-2	NA	TRBV20-1	TGCAGTGCTGGCCAGGGGCCAGCTTTAGGTGGCTACACCTTC	CSAGQGPALGGYTF
15	NA	TRBJ2-6	few	TRBV20-1	TGCAGTGCCGATACAGGGCCCTCTGGGGCCAACGTCCTGACTTTC	CSADTGPSGANVLTF
17	NA	TRBJ2-2	NA	TRBV3-1	TGTGCCAGCACCTCAAGCGGTGAACAGGGGGGGTCCGGGGAGCTGTTTTTT	CASTSSGEQGGSGELFF
14	NA	TRBJ2-5	NA	TRBV12-3/TRBV12-4	TGTGCCAGCAGTATGGGGGGGGCCGCGGAGACCCAGTACTTC	CASSMGGAAETQYF
17	TRBD2	TRBJ2-1	many	TRBV4-1	TGCGCCAGCAGCCAAGGGATACTAGCGAGCTCCTACAATGAGCAGTTCTTC	CASSQGILASSYNEQFF
16	NA	TRBJ1-4	NA	TRBV18	TGTGCCAGCTCACCACGGGCAGGGGCCGCTAATGAAAAACTGTTTTTT	CASSPRAGAANEKLFF
16	NA	TRBJ1-5	many	TRBV7-6	TGTGCCAGCAGCTTAAGATCCGGGGGGCCGGATCAGCCCCAGCATTTT	CASSLRSGGPDQPQHF
11	NA	TRBJ2-5	few	TRBV5-5	TGTGCCAGCAGCCTAGGTGGGGGGACCTACTTC	CASSLGGGTYF
12	TRBD1	TRBJ1-4	many	TRBV29-1	TGCAGCGTCCAGGGGGCGGATGAAAAACTGTTTTTT	CSVQGADEKLFF
15	NA	TRBJ2-1	NA	TRBV12-3/TRBV12-4	TGTGTCAGCAGTTTAGACCGGGGCATTTACAATGAGCAGTTCTTC	CVSSLDRGIYNEQFF
16	TRBD2	TRBJ2-3	NA	TRBV12-3/TRBV12-4	TGTGCCAGCAGTAACCCGGGACTAGGTAACACAGATACGCAGTATTTT	CASSNPGLGNTDTQYF
16	TRBD2	TRBJ2-2	NA	TRBV5-1	TGCGCCAGCCGGCCGGGACTAGCGGCGAACACCGGGGAGCTGTTTTTT	CASRPGLAANTGELFF
13	TRBD1	TRBJ1-2	few	TRBV24-1	TGTGCCACCAGTGGAACAGGGGTTGGTGGCTACACCTTC	CATSGTGVGGYTF
17	TRBD2	TRBJ2-1	few	TRBV12-3/TRBV12-4	TGTGCCAGCAGTCGGGTCGGGACTAGCGGGGGGAACAATGAGCAGTTCTTC	CASSRVGTSGGNNEQFF
14	NA	TRBJ2-5	NA	TRBV3-1	TGTGCCAGCAGTGGTACAGTGAGCCAAGAGACCCAGTACTTC	CASSGTVSQETQYF
14	NA	TRBJ2-5	few	TRBV5-1	TGCGCCAGCAGCTTGGGACAGCTAGGCGAGACCCAGTACTTC	CASSLGQLGETQYF
15	NA	TRBJ2-2	NA	TRBV10-3	TGTGCCATCTCGGCGGGAAGGCAGGACACCGGGGAGCTGTTTTTT	CAISAGRQDTGELFF